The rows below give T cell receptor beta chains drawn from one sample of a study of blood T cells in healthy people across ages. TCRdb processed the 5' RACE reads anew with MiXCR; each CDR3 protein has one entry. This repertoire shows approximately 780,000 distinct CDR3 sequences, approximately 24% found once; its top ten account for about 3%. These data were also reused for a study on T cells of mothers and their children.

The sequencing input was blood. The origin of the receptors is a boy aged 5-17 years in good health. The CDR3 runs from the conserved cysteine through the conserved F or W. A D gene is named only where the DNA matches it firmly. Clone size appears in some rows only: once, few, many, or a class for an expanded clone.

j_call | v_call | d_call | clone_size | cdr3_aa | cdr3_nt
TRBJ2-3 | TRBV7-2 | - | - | CASSPLEMGGTQYF | TGTGCCAGCAGCCCCTTGGAGATGGGGGGTACGCAGTATTTT
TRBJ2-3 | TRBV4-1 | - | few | CASSQDPWPDTQYF | TGCGCCAGCAGCCAGGACCCGTGGCCAGATACGCAGTATTTT
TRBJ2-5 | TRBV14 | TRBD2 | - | CASSPKGVASGRYRGYRQYF | TGTGCCAGCAGCCCGAAAGGGGTGGCTAGCGGGCGATACCGTGGTTATAGGCAGTACTTC
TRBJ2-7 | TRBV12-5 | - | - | CASGFPRAGEQYF | TGTGCTAGTGGTTTCCCCAGGGCTGGCGAGCAGTACTTC
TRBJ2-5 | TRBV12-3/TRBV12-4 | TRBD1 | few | CASSSTRRQGETQYF | TGTGCCAGCAGTTCCACTAGACGACAGGGAGAGACCCAGTACTTC
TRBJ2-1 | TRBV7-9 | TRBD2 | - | CASSPPAGTSYNEQFF | TGTGCCAGCAGCCCCCCAGCGGGAACCTCCTACAATGAGCAGTTCTTC
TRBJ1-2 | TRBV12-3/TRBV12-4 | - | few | CATHLLGTNYGYTF | TGTGCCACACATCTTTTGGGTACTAACTATGGCTACACCTTC
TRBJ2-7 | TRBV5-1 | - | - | CASSLGIAASQSYEQYF | TGCGCCAGCAGCTTGGGCATAGCAGCGTCCCAGAGCTACGAGCAGTACTTC
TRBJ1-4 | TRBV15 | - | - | CATSRVGGKLNEKLFF | TGTGCCACCAGCAGAGTGGGGGGCAAGCTTAATGAAAAACTGTTTTTT
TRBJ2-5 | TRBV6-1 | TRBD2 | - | CASSPGTSGVEETQYF | TGTGCCAGCAGTCCCGGGACTAGCGGGGTAGAAGAGACCCAGTACTTC
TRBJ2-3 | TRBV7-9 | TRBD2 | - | CASSRPGRRGTTDTQYF | TGTGCCAGCAGCCGACCCGGGCGGCGGGGGACGACAGATACGCAGTATTTT
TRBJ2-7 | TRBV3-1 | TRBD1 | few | CASSQGRATGPYEQYF | TGTGCCAGCAGCCAAGGGCGCGCGACAGGGCCTTACGAGCAGTACTTC
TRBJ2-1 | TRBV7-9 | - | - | CASTPKVINITYNEQFF | TGTGCCAGCACCCCGAAGGTTATAAACATTACCTACAATGAGCAGTTCTTC